This T cell receptor (beta chain) was recovered during a study of beta chain features in type 1 diabetes. Deletions cut 5 bases from V and 0 bases from J, with 8 bases between. CDR1 SGHRS and CDR2 YFSETQ come from the germline V gene. This CDR3 spans 13 amino acids. About this clone: Its target is not known.

Findings of the study overall: TCRB CDR3s were moderately but significantly shorter in Type 1 diabetes patients in all four CD4+ subsets.

The isolated RNA, all of it, was reverse transcribed, so expressed TCRB transcripts were what got sequenced. The table came from immunoSEQ multiplex PCR; TCRdb's copy has only in-frame clones and leaves some out. The sample contains fewer than 350,000 clones, over 12% of which appear only once. Sequencing input: naive CD4+ T cells from blood. The genes are TRBV5-1 and TRBJ2-5, with D tentatively TRBD1 (5 bases). The sequence was collected from a man younger than 35 with type 1 diabetes. The CDR3 sequence: CASRQQDQETQYF. The DNA of the CDR3 is TGCGCCAGCAGACAACAGGACCAAGAGACCCAGTACTTC.